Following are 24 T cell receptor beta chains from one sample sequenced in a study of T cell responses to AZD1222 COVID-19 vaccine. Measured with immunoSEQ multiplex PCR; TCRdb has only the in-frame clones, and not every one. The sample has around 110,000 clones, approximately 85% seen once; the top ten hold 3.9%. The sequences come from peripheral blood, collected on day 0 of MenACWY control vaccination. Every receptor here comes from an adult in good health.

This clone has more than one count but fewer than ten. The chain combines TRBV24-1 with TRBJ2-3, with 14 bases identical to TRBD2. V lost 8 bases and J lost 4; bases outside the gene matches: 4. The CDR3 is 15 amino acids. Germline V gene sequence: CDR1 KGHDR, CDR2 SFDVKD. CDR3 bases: TGTGCCACCATGGGGACTAGCGGGGGTCCAGATACGCAGTATTTT. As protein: CATMGTSGGPDTQYF.

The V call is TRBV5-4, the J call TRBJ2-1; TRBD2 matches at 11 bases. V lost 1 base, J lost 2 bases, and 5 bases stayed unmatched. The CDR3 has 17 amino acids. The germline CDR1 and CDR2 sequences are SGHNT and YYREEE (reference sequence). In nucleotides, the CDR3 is TGTGCCAGCAGCTTGACTAGCGGGGGCGCCGCCTACAATGAGCAGTTCTTC. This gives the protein CASSLTSGGAAYNEQFF.

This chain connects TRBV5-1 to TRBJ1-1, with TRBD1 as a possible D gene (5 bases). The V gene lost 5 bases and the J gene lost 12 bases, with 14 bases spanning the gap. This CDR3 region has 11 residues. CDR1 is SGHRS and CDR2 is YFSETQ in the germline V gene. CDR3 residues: CASRGGLETFF. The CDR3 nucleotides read TGCGCCAGCAGGGGGGGTCTCGAAACTTTCTTT.

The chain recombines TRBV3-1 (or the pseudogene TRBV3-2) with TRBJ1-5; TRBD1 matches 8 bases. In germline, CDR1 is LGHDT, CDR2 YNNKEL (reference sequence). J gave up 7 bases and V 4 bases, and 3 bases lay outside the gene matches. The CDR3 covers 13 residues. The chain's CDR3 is CASSPTGDQPQHF. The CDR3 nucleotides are TGTGCCAGCAGCCCGACAGGGGACCAGCCCCAGCATTTT.

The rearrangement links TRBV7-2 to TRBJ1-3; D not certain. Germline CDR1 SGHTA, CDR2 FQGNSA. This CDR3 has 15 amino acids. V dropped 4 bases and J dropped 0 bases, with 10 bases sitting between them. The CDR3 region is CASSSDGYSGNTIYF. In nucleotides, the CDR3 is TGTGCCAGCAGCTCAGACGGTTACTCTGGAAACACCATATATTTT.

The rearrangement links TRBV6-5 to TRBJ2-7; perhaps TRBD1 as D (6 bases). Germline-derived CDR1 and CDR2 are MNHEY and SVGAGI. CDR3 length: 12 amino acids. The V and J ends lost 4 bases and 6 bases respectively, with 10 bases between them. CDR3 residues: CASSSAGAEQYF. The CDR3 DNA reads TGTGCCAGCAGTTCAGCAGGGGCCGAGCAGTACTTC.

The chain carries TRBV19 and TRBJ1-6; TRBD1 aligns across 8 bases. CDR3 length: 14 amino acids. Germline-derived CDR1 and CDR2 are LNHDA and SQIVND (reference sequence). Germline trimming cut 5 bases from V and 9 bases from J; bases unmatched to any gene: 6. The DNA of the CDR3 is TGTGCCAGTAGTGTCGACAGGGGTGGTTCACCCCTCCACTTT. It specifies CASSVDRGGSPLHF.

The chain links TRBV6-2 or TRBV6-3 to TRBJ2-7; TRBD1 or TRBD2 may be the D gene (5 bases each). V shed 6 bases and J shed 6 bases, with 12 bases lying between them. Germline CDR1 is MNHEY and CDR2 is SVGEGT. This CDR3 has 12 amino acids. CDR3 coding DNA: TGTGCCAGCAGCAAATCAGGGACCGAGCAGTACTTC. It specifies CASSKSGTEQYF.

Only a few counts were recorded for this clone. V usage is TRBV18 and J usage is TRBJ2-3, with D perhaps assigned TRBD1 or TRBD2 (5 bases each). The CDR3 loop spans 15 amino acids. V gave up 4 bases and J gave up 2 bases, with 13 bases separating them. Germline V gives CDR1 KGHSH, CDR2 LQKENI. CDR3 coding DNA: TGTGCCAGCTCACTGGGACCTGGGAACACAGATACGCAGTATTTT. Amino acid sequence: CASSLGPGNTDTQYF.

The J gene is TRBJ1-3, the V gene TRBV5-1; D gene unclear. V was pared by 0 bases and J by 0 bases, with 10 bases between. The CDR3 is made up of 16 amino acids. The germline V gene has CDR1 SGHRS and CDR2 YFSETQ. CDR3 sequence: CASSLVGMSSGNTIYF. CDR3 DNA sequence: TGCGCCAGCAGCTTGGTTGGGATGAGCTCTGGAAACACCATATATTTT.

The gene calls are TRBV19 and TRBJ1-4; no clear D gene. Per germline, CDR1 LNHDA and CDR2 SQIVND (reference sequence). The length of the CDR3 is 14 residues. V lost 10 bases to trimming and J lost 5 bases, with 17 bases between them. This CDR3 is CATSQMRTNEKLFF. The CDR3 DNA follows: TGTGCCACCTCACAAATGCGGACGAATGAAAAACTGTTTTTT.

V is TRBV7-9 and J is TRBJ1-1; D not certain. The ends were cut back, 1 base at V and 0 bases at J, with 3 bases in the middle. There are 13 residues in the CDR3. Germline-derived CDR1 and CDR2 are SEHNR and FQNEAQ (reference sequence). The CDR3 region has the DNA TGTGCCAGCAGCTTAGAGGTGAACACTGAAGCTTTCTTT. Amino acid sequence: CASSLEVNTEAFF.

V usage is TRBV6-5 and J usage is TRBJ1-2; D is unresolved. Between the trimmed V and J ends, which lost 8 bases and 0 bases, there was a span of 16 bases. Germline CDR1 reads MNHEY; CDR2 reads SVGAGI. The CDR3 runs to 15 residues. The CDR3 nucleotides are TGTGCCAGCCGTCCCGGGCGGCGAGCTAACTATGGCTACACCTTC. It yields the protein CASRPGRRANYGYTF.

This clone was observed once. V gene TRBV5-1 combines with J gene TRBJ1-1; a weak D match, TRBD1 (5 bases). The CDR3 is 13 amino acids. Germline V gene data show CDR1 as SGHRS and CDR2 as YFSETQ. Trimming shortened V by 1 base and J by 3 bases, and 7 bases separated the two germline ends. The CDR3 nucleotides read TGCGCCAGCAGCTTGTGGGGGGACACTGAAGCTTTCTTT. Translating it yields CASSLWGDTEAFF. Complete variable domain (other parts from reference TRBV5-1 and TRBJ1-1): KAGVTQTPRYLIKTRGQQVTLSCSPISGHRSVSWYQQTPGQGLQFLFEYFSETQRNKGNFPGRFSGRQFSNSRSEMNVSTLELGDSALYLCASSLWGDTEAFFGQGTRLTVV.

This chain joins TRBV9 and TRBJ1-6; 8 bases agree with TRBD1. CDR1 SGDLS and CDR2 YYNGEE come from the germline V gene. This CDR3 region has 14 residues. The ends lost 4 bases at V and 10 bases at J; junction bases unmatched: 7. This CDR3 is CASSLGTGNSPLHF. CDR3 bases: TGTGCCAGCAGCCTCGGGACAGGTAACTCACCCCTCCACTTT.

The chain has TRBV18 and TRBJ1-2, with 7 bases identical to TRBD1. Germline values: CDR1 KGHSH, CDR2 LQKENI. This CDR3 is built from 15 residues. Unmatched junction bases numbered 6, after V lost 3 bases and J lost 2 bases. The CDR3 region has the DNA TGTGCCAGCTCACCCCTGGACAGGTCCAACTATGGCTACACCTTC. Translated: CASSPLDRSNYGYTF.

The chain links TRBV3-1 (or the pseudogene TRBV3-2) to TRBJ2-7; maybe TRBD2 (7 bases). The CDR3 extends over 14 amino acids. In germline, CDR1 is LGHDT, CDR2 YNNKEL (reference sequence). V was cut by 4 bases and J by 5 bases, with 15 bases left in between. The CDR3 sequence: CASSPGGGAHEQYF. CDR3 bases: TGTGCCAGCAGCCCAGGAGGGGGGGCCCACGAGCAGTACTTC.

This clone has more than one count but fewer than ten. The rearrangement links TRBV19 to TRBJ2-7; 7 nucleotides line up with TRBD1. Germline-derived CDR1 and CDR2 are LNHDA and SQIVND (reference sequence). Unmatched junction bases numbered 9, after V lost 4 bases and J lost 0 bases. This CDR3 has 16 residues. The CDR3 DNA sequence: TGTGCCAGTAGTACCGACAAGGGACAGAGCTCCTACGAGCAGTACTTC. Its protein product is CASSTDKGQSSYEQYF.

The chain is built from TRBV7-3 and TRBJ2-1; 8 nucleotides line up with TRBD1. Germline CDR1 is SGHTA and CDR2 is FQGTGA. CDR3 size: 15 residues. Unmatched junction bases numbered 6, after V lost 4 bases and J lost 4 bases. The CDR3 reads CASSSLGTGYNEQFF. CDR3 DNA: TGTGCCAGCAGCTCCTTAGGGACAGGTTACAATGAGCAGTTCTTC.

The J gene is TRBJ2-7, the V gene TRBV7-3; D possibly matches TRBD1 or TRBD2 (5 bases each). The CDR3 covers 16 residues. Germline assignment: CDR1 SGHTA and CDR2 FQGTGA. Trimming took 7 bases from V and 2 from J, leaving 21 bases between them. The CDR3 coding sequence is TGTGCCAGCACTCCCTCGCTTGGTCCGGGGCCCTACGAGCAGTACTTC. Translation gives CASTPSLGPGPYEQYF.

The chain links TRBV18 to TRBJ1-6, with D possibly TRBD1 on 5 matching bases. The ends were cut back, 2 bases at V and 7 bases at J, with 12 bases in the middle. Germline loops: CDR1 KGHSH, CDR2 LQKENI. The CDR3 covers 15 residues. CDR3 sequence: CASSPAGLQNSPLHF. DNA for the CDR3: TGTGCCAGCTCACCAGCGGGACTCCAGAATTCACCCCTCCACTTT.

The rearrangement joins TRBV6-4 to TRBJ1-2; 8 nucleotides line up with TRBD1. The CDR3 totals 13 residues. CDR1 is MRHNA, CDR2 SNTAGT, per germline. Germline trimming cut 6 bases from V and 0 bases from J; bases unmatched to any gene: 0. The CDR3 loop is CASRQGANYGYTF. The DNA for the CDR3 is TGTGCCAGCAGACAGGGGGCTAACTATGGCTACACCTTC.

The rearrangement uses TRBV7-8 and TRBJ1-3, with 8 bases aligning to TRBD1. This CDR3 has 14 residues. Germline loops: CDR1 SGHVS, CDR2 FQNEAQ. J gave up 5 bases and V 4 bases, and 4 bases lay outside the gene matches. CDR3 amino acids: CASSSGQARNTIYF. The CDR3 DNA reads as TGTGCCAGCAGCTCGGGACAGGCCCGAAACACCATATATTTT.

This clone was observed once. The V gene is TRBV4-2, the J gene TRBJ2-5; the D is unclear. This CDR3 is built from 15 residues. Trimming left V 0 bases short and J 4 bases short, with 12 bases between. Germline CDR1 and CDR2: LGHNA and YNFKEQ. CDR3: CASSQDLGRPETQYF. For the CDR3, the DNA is TGTGCCAGCAGCCAAGATTTAGGACGCCCAGAGACCCAGTACTTC.